This T cell receptor (beta chain) was found in a study of shared clonotypes between healthy human individuals. The wider study: A donor's plate count was three for CD4 naive and three for CD4 memory; CD8 naive had two and CD8 memory one. Study-level results: Naive subsets generally exceeded memory subsets in estimated richness.

CD45RO negativity and positive selection for CCR7 defined naive CD8 cells, a population that excluded terminally differentiated effector memory CD45RA+ cells. The authors split each subset's genomic DNA evenly across several immunoSEQ plates. Profiling relied on immunoSEQ multiplex PCR, and the TCRdb table lists in-frame clones only, not all of them. The top ten clones hold about 1.7% of a sample with approximately 2,000,000 clones, approximately 92% of them seen once. This CDR3 region has 15 residues. Germline V gene sequence: CDR1 SQVTM, CDR2 ANQGSEA. Trimming pared 5 bases from V and 1 base from J, leaving 17 bases between. In regard to this clone: What it binds is unknown.

The chain employs TRBV29-1 and TRBJ1-1; D unresolved. The receptor's source is a man aged 18 to 30 in good health. Some clones in this sample may be carry-over from other donors' samples. The sequenced sample was naive CD8+ T cells from PBMCs. The CDR3 protein is CSVLGSFLPNTEAFF. In nucleotides, the CDR3 is TGCAGCGTTCTGGGCAGCTTCCTACCGAACACTGAAGCTTTCTTT.